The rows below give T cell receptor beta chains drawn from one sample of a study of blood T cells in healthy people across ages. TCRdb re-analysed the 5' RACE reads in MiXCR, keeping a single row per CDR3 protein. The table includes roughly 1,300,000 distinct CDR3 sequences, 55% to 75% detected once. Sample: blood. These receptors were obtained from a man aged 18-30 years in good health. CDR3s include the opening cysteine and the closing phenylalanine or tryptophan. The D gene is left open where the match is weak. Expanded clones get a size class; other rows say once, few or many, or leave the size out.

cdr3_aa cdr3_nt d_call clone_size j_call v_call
CSANQGARGNEQFF TGCAGTGCTAATCAGGGGGCGCGTGGCAATGAGCAGTTCTTC TRBD1 . TRBJ2-1 TRBV20-1
CAWSEGILGYNEQFF TGTGCCTGGAGTGAGGGGATTCTCGGGTACAATGAGCAGTTCTTC . . TRBJ2-1 TRBV30
CASNGRTGEEEKLFF TGTGCCAGCAATGGACGGACAGGGGAGGAAGAAAAACTGTTTTTT TRBD1 . TRBJ1-4 TRBV6-2/TRBV6-3
CASNGQRMNTEAFF TGTGCCAGCAACGGACAGAGGATGAACACTGAAGCTTTCTTT . . TRBJ1-1 TRBV12-3/TRBV12-4
CASSASQDSYEQYF TGTGCCAGCAGTGCGTCCCAGGACTCCTACGAGCAGTACTTC . few TRBJ2-7 TRBV6-1
CASSLRDTDSPLHF TGCGCCAGCAGCCTCCGGGACACAGATTCACCCCTCCACTTT . . TRBJ1-6 TRBV5-1
CASSFGGVQETQYF TGTGCCAGCAGCTTTGGGGGGGTCCAAGAGACCCAGTACTTC TRBD2 few TRBJ2-5 TRBV7-2
CASSYKAPGDQWATGANVLTF TGTGCCAGCAGTTACAAGGCCCCGGGGGACCAATGGGCGACTGGGGCCAACGTCCTGACTTTC . . TRBJ2-6 TRBV6-5
CASSDLQGLEQFF TGTGCCAGCAGCGATTTACAGGGGTTGGAGCAGTTCTTC . once TRBJ2-1 TRBV21-1
CSASYGLSDRNEQFF TGCAGTGCTAGTTACGGACTATCGGATCGGAATGAGCAGTTCTTC . . TRBJ2-1 TRBV20-1
CSARDPQLSGEQYF TGCAGTGCTAGAGATCCCCAATTATCCGGAGAGCAGTACTTC . . TRBJ2-7 TRBV20-1
CASSQREEETQYF TGTGCCAGCAGTCAAAGGGAAGAAGAGACCCAGTACTTC . . TRBJ2-5 TRBV14
CASSQGVPSLGYTF TGCGCCAGCAGCCAAGGGGTCCCCTCACTAGGCTACACCTTC . . TRBJ1-2 TRBV4-3
CASGGGDTQYF TGTGCCAGCGGGGGGGGAGATACGCAGTATTTT TRBD2 . TRBJ2-3 TRBV6-1
CSARQGDGVGYTF TGCAGTGCTAGACAGGGGGACGGAGTTGGCTACACCTTC TRBD1 . TRBJ1-2 TRBV20-1
CASSGAQYEQYF TGTGCCAGCAGTGGGGCTCAGTACGAGCAGTACTTC . few TRBJ2-7 TRBV6-6
CSVGDRNNSPLHF TGCAGCGTTGGGGACAGAAATAATTCACCCCTCCACTTT TRBD1 few TRBJ1-6 TRBV29-1
CASSQPGQGSEKLFF TGTGCCAGCAGCCAACCGGGACAGGGAAGTGAAAAACTGTTTTTT TRBD1 . TRBJ1-4 TRBV3-1
CASSPGLAGNQDEQFF TGCGCCAGCAGCCCGGGACTAGCGGGGAATCAGGATGAGCAGTTCTTC TRBD2 . TRBJ2-1 TRBV5-1
CASSLGGLDEQYF TGTGCCAGCAGTTTAGGAGGGCTAGACGAGCAGTACTTC . few TRBJ2-7 TRBV27
CASSPRVRGAALGEQYF TGTGCCAGCAGCCCACGTGTAAGGGGCGCAGCCCTCGGCGAGCAGTACTTC . . TRBJ2-7 TRBV7-9
CASSPGTKETQYF TGTGCCAGCAGTCCCGGGACTAAAGAGACCCAGTACTTC TRBD2 few TRBJ2-5 TRBV12-3/TRBV12-4
CASSYSPSTDDNSPLHF TGTGCCAGCAGTTACTCACCATCGACGGATGATAATTCACCCCTCCACTTT . few TRBJ1-6 TRBV6-6
CASSSQGALGEQYF TGTGCCAGCAGCTCACAGGGGGCTTTGGGCGAGCAGTACTTC TRBD1 . TRBJ2-7 TRBV11-2
CASSQVPGQGTYGYTF TGTGCCAGCAGCCAAGTCCCGGGACAGGGGACCTATGGCTACACCTTC TRBD1 . TRBJ1-2 TRBV4-2
CASSSLTARLGEQYF TGTGCCAGCAGCTCCCTTACCGCAAGGTTGGGCGAGCAGTACTTC . few TRBJ2-7 TRBV4-2
CASSWDRGSDYGYTF TGCGCCAGCAGTTGGGACAGGGGTTCCGACTATGGCTACACCTTC TRBD1 . TRBJ1-2 TRBV10-2
CSAINPQGSYEQYF TGCAGTGCTATCAATCCGCAGGGGTCCTACGAGCAGTACTTC . . TRBJ2-7 TRBV20-1
CASSLEVTDNEQYF TGTGCCAGCAGCTTAGAAGTAACGGACAATGAGCAGTACTTC . . TRBJ2-7 TRBV11-1
CAWSRTGRLTEAFF TGTGCCTGGAGTCGGACAGGGAGGTTAACTGAAGCTTTCTTT TRBD1 . TRBJ1-1 TRBV30
CASSLQGQVSTDTQYF TGCGCCAGCAGCTTGCAGGGACAGGTTAGCACAGATACGCAGTATTTT TRBD1 . TRBJ2-3 TRBV5-1
CASSSIKTSFSSYEQYF TGTGCCAGCAGCTCTATCAAGACTAGTTTCAGCTCCTACGAGCAGTACTTC . . TRBJ2-7 TRBV5-6
CASSIVTGDAQYF TGCGCCAGCAGCATCGTGACAGGGGACGCCCAGTACTTC TRBD1 few TRBJ2-7 TRBV4-3
CASTRLAADTEYF TGTGCCAGCACAAGACTGGCGGCAGATACGGAGTATTTT . . TRBJ2-3 TRBV12-3/TRBV12-4
CASSYRQPPGEQYF TGTGCCAGCAGTTACCGACAGCCCCCTGGGGAGCAGTACTTC . few TRBJ2-7 TRBV6-5
CASSLQGVSTDTQYF TGTGCCAGCAGTTTACAGGGGGTTAGCACAGATACGCAGTATTTT TRBD1 . TRBJ2-3 TRBV12-3/TRBV12-4
CASSSGQGWGSYEQYF TGTGCCAGCAGTTCCGGACAGGGATGGGGATCCTACGAGCAGTACTTC TRBD1 few TRBJ2-7 TRBV27
CSASGGSYEQYF TGCAGCGCTTCCGGGGGCTCCTACGAGCAGTACTTC . many TRBJ2-7 TRBV29-1